These T cell receptor beta chains were read from a single sample in a study of CD8 T cells in ankylosing spondylitis. TCRdb used MiXCR to reprocess the 5' RACE reads, holding one entry per CDR3 protein. The data contain about 540,000 distinct CDR3 sequences, about 13% of them singletons. Sequencing was performed on blood, either unsorted or a sorted T cell fraction (not recorded which). The receptors were gathered from a male donor with ankylosing spondylitis. CDR3s include the opening cysteine and the closing phenylalanine or tryptophan. The D gene is left open where the match is weak. Size values are once, few and many counts, or a class for expanded clones, and some rows have none.

J gene: TRBJ2-6
D gene: .
V gene: TRBV13
clone size: .
CDR3 protein: CASSDLIGSGANVLTF
CDR3 DNA: TGTGCCAGCAGTGATTTGATAGGCTCTGGGGCCAACGTCCTGACTTTC

J gene: TRBJ1-1
D gene: .
V gene: TRBV5-1
clone size: .
CDR3 protein: CASSFNGRDTEAFF
CDR3 DNA: TGCGCCAGCAGCTTCAACGGCCGGGACACTGAAGCTTTCTTT

J gene: TRBJ2-7
D gene: TRBD2
V gene: TRBV2
clone size: .
CDR3 protein: CASSYPGLDLYEQYF
CDR3 DNA: TGTGCCAGCAGTTACCCGGGACTAGATTTATACGAGCAGTACTTC

J gene: TRBJ1-6
D gene: TRBD1
V gene: TRBV6-1
clone size: .
CDR3 protein: CASSEEGASPLHF
CDR3 DNA: TGTGCCAGCAGTGAAGAGGGGGCGTCACCCCTCCACTTT

J gene: TRBJ2-3
D gene: .
V gene: TRBV4-2
clone size: few
CDR3 protein: CASSQDLEGSSTDTQYF
CDR3 DNA: TGTGCCAGCAGCCAAGATTTGGAAGGCTCTAGCACAGATACGCAGTATTTT

J gene: TRBJ2-7
D gene: TRBD2
V gene: TRBV20-1
clone size: many
CDR3 protein: CSARSGTSGSYEQYF
CDR3 DNA: TGCAGTGCTAGATCCGGGACTAGCGGATCCTACGAGCAGTACTTC

J gene: TRBJ2-5
D gene: .
V gene: TRBV5-1
clone size: .
CDR3 protein: CASSRSGPAGTETQYF
CDR3 DNA: TGCGCCAGCAGTAGGAGTGGTCCGGCAGGGACGGAGACCCAGTACTTC

J gene: TRBJ2-2
D gene: TRBD2
V gene: TRBV3-1
clone size: few
CDR3 protein: CASSPGGLAGNTGELFF
CDR3 DNA: TGTGCCAGCAGCCCAGGGGGACTAGCGGGTAACACCGGGGAGCTGTTTTTT

J gene: TRBJ1-1
D gene: .
V gene: TRBV20-1
clone size: few
CDR3 protein: CSARDQGGWNTEAFF
CDR3 DNA: TGCAGTGCTAGAGATCAAGGGGGTTGGAACACTGAAGCTTTCTTT

J gene: TRBJ2-3
D gene: .
V gene: TRBV5-1
clone size: .
CDR3 protein: CASSLDIGLDTQYF
CDR3 DNA: TGCGCCAGCAGCTTGGACATAGGATTGGATACGCAGTATTTT

J gene: TRBJ2-7
D gene: .
V gene: TRBV5-6
clone size: few
CDR3 protein: CASSSENYEQYF
CDR3 DNA: TGTGCCAGCAGCTCCGAAAATTACGAGCAGTACTTC

J gene: TRBJ2-2
D gene: .
V gene: TRBV11-2
clone size: few
CDR3 protein: CASSLEGLHTGELFF
CDR3 DNA: TGTGCCAGCAGCTTAGAGGGGTTACACACCGGGGAGCTGTTTTTT

J gene: TRBJ1-6
D gene: TRBD1
V gene: TRBV5-1
clone size: .
CDR3 protein: CASSWGGQGASDSPLHF
CDR3 DNA: TGCGCCAGCAGTTGGGGTGGACAGGGGGCGTCGGATTCACCCCTCCACTTT

J gene: TRBJ2-3
D gene: .
V gene: TRBV5-6
clone size: few
CDR3 protein: CASSLVVFTDTQYF
CDR3 DNA: TGTGCCAGCAGCTTGGTAGTTTTCACAGATACGCAGTATTTT

J gene: TRBJ2-2
D gene: .
V gene: TRBV9
clone size: few
CDR3 protein: CASSVEYTGELFF
CDR3 DNA: TGTGCCAGCAGCGTAGAGTACACCGGGGAGCTGTTTTTT

J gene: TRBJ2-7
D gene: .
V gene: TRBV20-1
clone size: .
CDR3 protein: CSAIPGTKEQYF
CDR3 DNA: TGCAGTGCGATCCCCGGGACAAAAGAGCAGTACTTC